This T cell receptor beta chain was recorded in a study of blood T cell repertoires in COVID-19. Overall study context: Italy, Spain and the United States were the sources of the convalescent and acute COVID-19 samples. Nucleic acid was either cDNA or gDNA, and it came from T cells, B-cell-depleted T cells, or PBMCs.

The CDR3 loop spans 16 amino acids. The V gene's germline CDR1 is SGHRS and CDR2 YFSETQ. V trimming: 4 bases; J trimming: 5 bases; junction bases outside the gene matches: 13. As handled by the study authors: Reference gene primer amplification yielded estimated nucleated cell counts. TCRdb keeps only in-frame clones here, not all; method: immunoSEQ multiplex PCR. D and trimming were read from the DNA, whereas the V and J calls and clone size are those reported in that table. The table has roughly 280,000 clones, around nine tenths seen once. What was sequenced was peripheral blood. V usage is TRBV5-1 and J usage is TRBJ2-5, with TRBD2 matching 8 bases. The source of this sequence is a man in his forties with active or convalescent COVID-19. The CDR3 DNA reads as TGCGCCAGCAGCCCACAAAGAAGCGGGAGAACGGAGACCCAGTACTTC. Translated, it gives CASSPQRSGRTETQYF. The whole variable domain, filled in from reference TRBV5-1 and TRBJ2-5, reads KAGVTQTPRYLIKTRGQQVTLSCSPISGHRSVSWYQQTPGQGLQFLFEYFSETQRNKGNFPGRFSGRQFSNSRSEMNVSTLELGDSALYLCASSPQRSGRTETQYFGPGTRLLVL.